The next 11 T cell receptor beta chains were all read from a single sample in a study of early T cells in non-severe SARS-CoV-2 infection. Each CDR3 protein is one row after TCRdb ran MiXCR on the 5' RACE reads. The sample holds 23,000 or so distinct CDR3 sequences, roughly 5.3% seen once. Material for sequencing was whole blood. These receptors all stem from an adult who was a healthcare worker with PCR-confirmed SARS-CoV-2 infection or an uninfected control (not recorded which).

This clonotype was picked up many times. The genes are TRBV5-1 and TRBJ2-2, with D maybe TRBD2 (5 bases). V was pared by 4 bases and J by 3 bases, with 13 bases between. From germline, CDR1 is SGHRS and CDR2 YFSETQ. CDR3 size: 15 residues. The CDR3, as DNA: TGCGCCAGCAGCCCCCGGACTTGGGACACCGGGGAGCTGTTTTTT. Translated, it gives CASSPRTWDTGELFF.

Ten or more counts support this clonotype. The chain combines TRBV5-1 with TRBJ2-5; 8 bases map to TRBD1. V was clipped by 4 bases and J by 2 bases; unmatched bases: 4. Per germline, CDR1 SGHRS and CDR2 YFSETQ. This CDR3 is built from 14 residues. CDR3 in DNA: TGCGCCAGCAGCCCGGGACAGGCACAAGAGACCCAGTACTTC. Its translation: CASSPGQAQETQYF.

J is TRBJ1-2 and V is TRBV9; 7 positions match TRBD1. This CDR3 comprises 15 residues. In germline, CDR1 is SGDLS, CDR2 YYNGEE. Trimming cost V 4 bases and J 4 bases; bases outside gene matches: 10. The CDR3 DNA sequence: TGTGCCAGCAGCCCGAGGAGACAGGGTGGCTATGGCTACACCTTC. This sequence encodes CASSPRRQGGYGYTF.

In this sample, this clonotype turned up many times. The chain combines TRBV29-1 with TRBJ2-7; 11 bases fit TRBD2. Losses at the gene ends were 4 bases for V and 2 bases for J; bases not matched to a gene: 7. This CDR3 is 15 amino acids long. The V gene's germline CDR1 is SQVTM and CDR2 ANQGSEA. The CDR3 loop reads CSVAYTSGSPYEQYF. The CDR3 coding sequence is TGCAGCGTTGCCTACACTAGCGGGAGTCCCTACGAGCAGTACTTC.

This clonotype showed up many times. This sequence joins TRBV6-5 and TRBJ1-1, with no clear D. Between the trimmed V and J ends, which lost 6 bases and 1 base, there was a span of 6 bases. Per germline, CDR1 MNHEY and CDR2 SVGAGI. CDR3 length equals 12 residues. The CDR3 nucleotides read TGTGCCAGCAGACGACAGAACACTGAAGCTTTCTTT. Translating gives CASRRQNTEAFF.

This sequence joins TRBV20-1 and TRBJ1-6; 7 bases agree with TRBD1. V trimming: 0 bases; J trimming: 9 bases; junction bases outside the gene matches: 8. The V gene's germline CDR1 is DFQATT and CDR2 SNEGSKA (reference sequence). There are 15 residues in the CDR3. The CDR3 reads CSARDGRGLGSPLHF. CDR3 bases: TGCAGTGCTAGAGATGGAAGGGGGCTAGGTTCACCCCTCCACTTT.

This clonotype has a count of ten or more. The V gene is TRBV10-1, the J gene TRBJ2-2, with D tentatively TRBD2 (5 bases). This CDR3 region has 14 residues. V gave up 4 bases and J gave up 6 bases, with 12 bases separating them. Germline V gives CDR1 WNHNN, CDR2 SYGVQD (reference sequence). CDR3 DNA: TGCGCCAGCAGTGGGGCCCGGGAAGCCGGGGAGCTGTTTTTT. The encoded protein is CASSGAREAGELFF.

This clonotype has a handful of counts. The chain combines TRBV3-1 with TRBJ1-1; D gene uncertain. Trimming stripped 1 base from V and 4 bases from J, with 13 bases between. The CDR3 loop spans 15 amino acids. Germline CDR1 and CDR2: LGHDT and YNNKEL (reference sequence). The CDR3 region has the DNA TGTGCCAGCAGCCAAGGGTCCCGACCCAGCACTGAAGCTTTCTTT. This sequence encodes CASSQGSRPSTEAFF.

At least ten counts were recorded for this clonotype. The gene calls are TRBV5-1 and TRBJ2-1; 11 bases agree with TRBD2. V dropped 5 bases and J dropped 6; count of bases not matched to a gene: 10. The CDR3 spans 16 residues. Germline CDR1 SGHRS, CDR2 YFSETQ. The CDR3: CASSQPGTSGFNEQFF. In nucleotides, the CDR3 is TGCGCCAGCAGTCAACCCGGGACTAGCGGATTCAATGAGCAGTTCTTC.

This clonotype occurred many times. The V gene is TRBV7-2, the J gene TRBJ1-2; D gene uncertain. CDR3 length: 14 amino acids. The V gene lost 1 base and the J gene lost 7 bases, with 13 bases spanning the gap. Germline values: CDR1 SGHTA, CDR2 FQGNSA. CDR3 protein: CASSLEAGFGGYTF. CDR3 DNA: TGTGCCAGCAGCTTAGAAGCAGGTTTCGGTGGCTACACCTTC.

J is TRBJ2-2 and V is TRBV27; the D gene is possibly TRBD1 (7 bases). Germline values: CDR1 MNHEY, CDR2 SMNVEV (reference sequence). CDR3 length equals 16 residues. Trimming removed 5 bases at V and 6 bases at J, with 19 bases between. The CDR3 is CASSPQQGTGAGELFF. The CDR3 DNA reads TGTGCCAGCAGTCCGCAACAGGGGACGGGAGCCGGGGAGCTGTTTTTT.